This entry lists 12 T cell receptor beta chains sequenced from one sample in a study of cytomegalovirus exposure and HLA in healthy donors. PCR employed 60 Vbeta and 13 Jbeta primers. Some clones are missing from TCRdb's copy, which holds only in-frame ones; the method was immunoSEQ multiplex PCR. The sample lists 300,000 or so clones, roughly 86% occurring once. The sequenced sample consisted of PBMCs. These receptors all come from a woman in her 40s in good health and CMV-seropositive.

To note about this clone: At one of its ends the junction is not consistent with the germline gene, which may arise from a read error. J is TRBJ2-6 and V is TRBV4-3; 11 bases align to TRBD2. The germline gives CDR1 LGHNA, CDR2 YSLEER. CDR3 size: 18 residues. CDR3 DNA sequence: TGCGCCAGCAGCCAAGAACTAGCGGGAGTAGGTGGGGCCAACGGCCTGACTTTC. It specifies CASSQELAGVGGANGLTF.

In its sample, this clone was seen a few times. This chain connects TRBV4-3 to TRBJ2-7; tentative D call: TRBD1 (5 bases). Germline lookup yields CDR1 LGHNA and CDR2 YSLEER. V lost 0 bases to trimming and J lost 1 base, with 13 bases between them. The CDR3 is made up of 16 amino acids. This chain's CDR3 is CASSQDRSRGSYEQYF. Written as DNA, the CDR3 is TGCGCCAGCAGCCAAGACCGGAGTAGGGGTTCCTACGAGCAGTACTTC.

The chain carries TRBV10-3 and TRBJ1-3, with 7 bases lining up with TRBD1. V trimming: 6 bases; J trimming: 1 base; junction bases outside the gene matches: 6. This CDR3 contains 15 residues. CDR1 and CDR2 from the germline V gene are ENHRY and SYGVKD. The CDR3 coding sequence is TGTGCCATCAGCGCCGGGACAGAGTCTGGAAACACCATATATTTT. This sequence encodes CAISAGTESGNTIYF.

This CDR3 is CASVRDNSYEQYF. CDR3 DNA: TGTGCCAGCGTTCGGGACAACTCCTACGAGCAGTACTTC. The gene calls are TRBV2 and TRBJ2-7; the D gene is possibly TRBD1 (6 bases). CDR1 and CDR2 (germline): SNHLY, FYNNEI. V was trimmed by 8 bases and J by 0 bases, leaving 11 bases between them. The CDR3 is 13 amino acids.

The rearrangement uses TRBV30 and TRBJ1-2, with 7 bases lining up with TRBD1. The V segment lost 0 bases and the J segment 4 bases; nucleotides outside the gene matches: 11. This CDR3 spans 16 amino acids. Germline CDR1 GTSNPN, CDR2 SVGIG (reference sequence). As DNA, the CDR3 is TGTGCCTGGAGTGTCCTCAAGATGGACAGGACCTATGGCTACACCTTC. Protein sequence: CAWSVLKMDRTYGYTF.

The CDR3 bases are TGTGCCAGCAGCTTGGTGGGGGGGGGTATTACCTACGAGCAGTACTTC. The encoded protein is CASSLVGGGITYEQYF. The chain joins TRBV5-4 to TRBJ2-7; TRBD2 matches at 7 bases. The CDR3 runs 16 residues. The germline V gene has CDR1 SGHNT and CDR2 YYREEE (reference sequence). J lost 2 bases, V lost 0 bases, and 8 bases had no gene match.

The rearrangement joins TRBV6-5 to TRBJ2-3; 10 bases map to TRBD2. This CDR3 has 15 residues. Germline V gene sequence: CDR1 MNHEY, CDR2 SVGAGI. Trimming at V came to 5 bases and at J to 2 bases, leaving 4 bases not matched to a gene. The CDR3 nucleotides are TGTGCCAGCAGTGCCGGACTAGCGGACACAGATACGCAGTATTTT. The encoded protein is CASSAGLADTDTQYF.

The chain has TRBV5-1 and TRBJ2-1, with TRBD2 matching 8 bases. Germline V gives CDR1 SGHRS, CDR2 YFSETQ. The CDR3 loop spans 18 amino acids. Losses at the gene ends were 0 bases for V and 6 bases for J; bases not matched to a gene: 14. The DNA for the CDR3 is TGCGCCAGCAGCTTGGGAGGCGCGGGAGGTTCATTCCCCAATGAGCAGTTCTTC. Encoded protein: CASSLGGAGGSFPNEQFF.

The genes are TRBV6-8 and TRBJ1-2; D is perhaps TRBD1 (6 bases). This CDR3 contains 16 residues. V dropped 3 bases and J dropped 6 bases, with 20 bases sitting between them. Germline-derived CDR1 and CDR2 are MNHGY and SAAAGT. The CDR3 region is CASSYSTGGEADGYTF. The DNA of the CDR3 is TGTGCCAGCAGTTATTCGACTGGGGGCGAGGCAGATGGCTACACCTTC.

V and J are TRBV7-2 and TRBJ1-1; TRBD1 aligns across 10 bases. V shed 5 bases and J 1 base; nucleotides not matched to a gene: 1. CDR1 SGHTA and CDR2 FQGNSA come from the germline V gene. The CDR3 loop spans 14 amino acids. CDR3: CASSRTGGNTEAFF. DNA of the CDR3: TGTGCCAGCAGCCGGACAGGGGGGAACACTGAAGCTTTCTTT.

The rearrangement joins TRBV2 to TRBJ1-1; 9 bases agree with TRBD1. The CDR3 extends over 14 amino acids. Germline V gene lookup returns CDR1 SNHLY and CDR2 FYNNEI. V gave up 7 bases and J gave up 10 bases; unmatched junction bases: 13. The CDR3, as DNA: TGTGCCAGCAAACCCGAGACAGGGGGAGTAGGAGCTTTCTTT. Encoded protein: CASKPETGGVGAFF.

The chain links TRBV28 to TRBJ2-7, with 11 nucleotides matching TRBD2. Germline CDR1 MDHEN, CDR2 SYDVKM. With 4 bases clipped from V and 5 bases from J, the junction kept 10 bases outside the gene matches. There are 16 residues in the CDR3. The CDR3 spells CASSSPTSGSFDEQYF. DNA of the CDR3: TGTGCCAGCAGTTCTCCTACTAGCGGGAGCTTCGACGAGCAGTACTTC.